Following are 2 T cell receptor beta chains from one sample sequenced in a study of CD8+ T cells in alopecia areata. After isolation, RNA underwent reverse transcription to generate cDNA as the sequencing template. Sequenced by immunoSEQ multiplex PCR; TCRdb stores in-frame clones only, minus some. Of approximately 220,000 clones in the sample, under 40% are singletons; the top ten hold 0.48%. Noted treatment: oral pan-JAK inhibitor, 5-10 mg twice daily. The source material was CD4+ T cells sorted from blood, sampled around week 30, from a patient treated with tofacitinib. These receptors all come from a human donor with alopecia areata.

This clone was detected a few times. This chain connects TRBV7-3 to TRBJ1-2; D is undetermined. The V end lost 6 bases, the J end lost 7 bases, and 18 bases lay between the germline ends. Germline V gives CDR1 SGHTA, CDR2 FQGTGA. This CDR3 contains 14 residues. CDR3 protein: CASSQSKGSVGYTF. CDR3 sequence (DNA): TGTGCCAGCAGTCAATCTAAGGGTTCTGTTGGCTACACCTTC.

The DNA of the CDR3 is TGTGCCTGGAGTACCCTGTTCAGAGCTGAAGCTTTCTTT. This translates into CAWSTLFRAEAFF. This chain joins TRBV30 and TRBJ1-1; D remains ambiguous. Per the germline V gene, CDR1 is GTSNPN and CDR2 is SVGIG (reference sequence). Deletions cut 2 bases from V and 6 bases from J, with 13 bases between. The CDR3 runs to 13 residues.